The 21 T cell receptor beta chains reported below all come from one sample, sequenced in a study of molecular identifiers for immune sequencing clone quantification. TCRdb reprocessed the PCR reads via MiXCR and lists one record per CDR3 protein. The repertoire holds about 640,000 distinct CDR3 sequences, with 15% to 20% as singletons. The sequenced material came from naive CD8+ T cells from blood, with Jurkat cell RNA spiked in. Subset noted: FACS-sorted CD8+CD4-CCR7+CD45RA+ naive T cells. These receptors originate from a human donor in good health. Some libraries in this study had Jurkat cell RNA spiked in.

This clonotype has at least ten counts. This chain joins TRBV30 and TRBJ2-3; perhaps TRBD2 as D (5 bases). Per germline, CDR1 GTSNPN and CDR2 SVGIG (reference sequence). This CDR3 comprises 13 residues. The V and J ends lost 5 bases and 2 bases respectively, with 11 bases between them. Written as DNA, the CDR3 is TGTGCCTGGGAGGGTTTAGACACAGATACGCAGTATTTT. Its protein is CAWEGLDTDTQYF.

The chain combines TRBV20-1 with TRBJ1-1; unclear D gene. Looked up from germline, CDR1 is DFQATT and CDR2 is SNEGSKA (reference sequence). This CDR3 has 13 amino acids. V lost 6 bases to trimming and J lost 5 bases, with 16 bases between them. This CDR3 reads CSAISWGETEAFF. In DNA, the CDR3 is TGCAGTGCCATAAGCTGGGGAGAAACTGAAGCTTTCTTT.

This clonotype was detected a few times. The chain combines TRBV4-3 with TRBJ2-7; no definite D call. V was shortened by 0 bases and J by 3 bases, with 6 bases between the two germline ends. The CDR3 extends over 13 amino acids. CDR1 and CDR2 (germline): LGHNA, YSLEER. CDR3 coding DNA: TGCGCCAGCAGCCAAGATATTCTCTACGAGCAGTACTTC. Encoded protein: CASSQDILYEQYF.

This clonotype was detected only a few times. The rearrangement joins TRBV27 to TRBJ2-7; unclear D gene. V lost 3 bases and J 3 bases, leaving 15 bases between the germline ends. CDR1 is MNHEY and CDR2 is SMNVEV in the germline V gene (reference sequence). The CDR3 is made up of 15 amino acids. The CDR3 region has the DNA TGTGCCAGCAGTTTGGTTCCCCCTGCCCTCTACGAGCAGTACTTC. Protein: CASSLVPPALYEQYF.

In its sample, this clonotype was seen many times. The rearrangement links TRBV4-2 to TRBJ2-7; D possibly corresponds to TRBD2 (6 bases). Germline assignment: CDR1 LGHNA and CDR2 YNFKEQ. The CDR3 has 14 residues. Trimming cost V 0 bases and J 3 bases, with 9 bases left between them. CDR3 residues: CASSQELASYEQYF. CDR3 nucleotide sequence: TGTGCCAGCAGCCAAGAACTAGCTAGCTACGAGCAGTACTTC.

This clonotype was counted ten times or more. The V call is TRBV6-5, the J call TRBJ2-7; D is possibly TRBD2 (6 bases). The germline CDR1 and CDR2 sequences are MNHEY and SVGAGI. There are 14 residues in the CDR3. With 4 bases removed from V and 0 bases from J, the gap between germline ends came to 10 bases. CDR3 loop: CASSSGGSSYEQYF. In nucleotides, the CDR3 is TGTGCCAGCAGTTCTGGGGGGTCCTCCTACGAGCAGTACTTC.

The rearrangement uses TRBV5-3 and TRBJ2-2, with 9 positions matching TRBD1. TRBV5-3 is filed as an ORF, its function uncertain. Trimming cost V 8 bases and J 3 bases; bases outside gene matches: 11. This CDR3 spans 16 amino acids. CDR3 in amino acids: CASSGGTGQYTGELFF. CDR3 coding DNA: TGTGCCAGCAGCGGAGGGACAGGGCAATACACCGGGGAGCTGTTTTTT.

In this sample, this clonotype turned up a few times. The chain joins TRBV12-3 or TRBV12-4 to TRBJ2-7; D call uncertain. V lost 6 bases and J 6 bases, leaving 12 bases between the germline ends. The CDR3 contains 12 residues. DNA for the CDR3: TGTGCCAGCAGCGTTGTTAAGGGCGAGCAGTACTTC. This encodes CASSVVKGEQYF.

This chain uses TRBV19 with TRBJ1-2; maybe TRBD1 (5 bases). The CDR3 loop spans 13 amino acids. Trimming pared 9 bases from V and 1 base from J, leaving 12 bases between. The germline CDR1 and CDR2 sequences are LNHDA and SQIVND (reference sequence). CDR3 nucleotides: TGTGCCAGGCGACAGAAAATTAACTATGGCTACACCTTC. Translation: CARRQKINYGYTF.

The sample holds many counts of this clonotype. This rearrangement joins TRBV7-9 to TRBJ2-3; D remains ambiguous. In germline, CDR1 is SEHNR, CDR2 FQNEAQ (reference sequence). The V end lost 4 bases, the J end lost 3 bases, and 23 bases lay between the germline ends. The CDR3 sequence is 18 residues long. The CDR3 nucleotides are TGTGCCAGCAGCTCAACGGATCTAAGCCGATTTAGGACAGATACGCAGTATTTT. Protein product: CASSSTDLSRFRTDTQYF.

There are many counts of this clonotype. This chain connects TRBV12-3 or TRBV12-4 to TRBJ2-6; TRBD1 agrees at 9 bases. V was clipped by 2 bases and J by 2 bases; unmatched bases: 7. The CDR3 runs to 18 residues. The CDR3 DNA follows: TGTGCCAGCAGTTTAAGCTTCGGACAGGGGCCTGGGGCCAACGTCCTGACTTTC. Translation: CASSLSFGQGPGANVLTF.

This clonotype came up many times. The chain uses TRBV18 and TRBJ2-7, with D possibly matching TRBD1 (5 bases). Trimming took off 6 bases at V and 4 bases at J, with 16 bases between the two ends. Per germline, CDR1 KGHSH and CDR2 LQKENI. CDR3 length: 14 residues. CDR3 in DNA: TGTGCCAGCTCCGAAGGGGCACGGGTGTACGAGCAGTACTTC. Translating gives CASSEGARVYEQYF.

This clonotype came up many times. The chain is built from TRBV12-3 or TRBV12-4 and TRBJ1-1; TRBD1 aligns across 8 bases. The CDR3 extends over 14 amino acids. With 6 bases clipped from V and 5 bases from J, the junction kept 8 bases outside the gene matches. This chain's CDR3 is CASSQTGDRTEAFF. As DNA, the CDR3 is TGTGCCAGCAGCCAGACAGGGGATCGGACTGAAGCTTTCTTT.

Points on this clonotype: Germline and junction disagree at one end, which may indicate a read error. The chain links TRBV20-1 to TRBJ2-1, with 9 bases aligning to TRBD2. Germline CDR1 is DFQATT and CDR2 is SNEGSKA (reference sequence). The CDR3 is 15 residues long. The CDR3 is CSVVGLATTYSEQFF. CDR3 bases: TGCAGTGTTGTTGGACTAGCGACAACCTACAGTGAGCAGTTCTTC.

Remarks on this clonotype: This could be a read error, since a much larger clone is one nucleotide away. The chain recombines TRBV20-1 with TRBJ2-7; perhaps TRBD1 as D (6 bases). V lost 2 bases and J 4 bases, leaving 15 bases between the germline ends. The CDR3 consists of 14 residues. Germline loops: CDR1 DFQATT, CDR2 SNEGSKA (reference sequence). CDR3 in amino acids: CSARNRTVGYEQYF. CDR3 nucleotides: TGCAGTGCTAGAAACAGGACAGTAGGGTACGAGCAGTACTTC.

As regards this clonotype: A much bigger clone sits one base away, suggesting this may be a read error. V and J are TRBV6-5 and TRBJ2-2; D gene ambiguous. The length of the CDR3 is 13 residues. Germline lookup yields CDR1 MNHEY and CDR2 SVGAGI. Trimming removed 4 bases from V and 6 bases from J, with 9 bases in between. CDR3 amino acids: CASSCTEPGELFF. The CDR3 nucleotides read TGTGCCAGCAGTTGCACTGAGCCCGGGGAGCTGTTTTTT.

In its sample, this clonotype was seen a few times. The CDR3 nucleotides read TGCAGCGCCTACAGCGGGCTCAACGAGCAGTACTTC. Amino acid sequence: CSAYSGLNEQYF. The chain is built from TRBV29-1 and TRBJ2-7; tentatively, D is TRBD2 (6 bases). Deletions cut 7 bases from V and 5 bases from J, with 15 bases between. The CDR3 sequence is 12 residues long. In germline, CDR1 is SQVTM, CDR2 ANQGSEA.

This clonotype was counted a few times. V usage is TRBV4-3 and J usage is TRBJ1-2; D is undetermined. The germline V gene has CDR1 LGHNA and CDR2 YSLEER. The CDR3 length is 14 residues. V shed 1 base and J shed 4 bases, with 10 bases lying between them. The CDR3 is CASSQGRSGYGYTF. As DNA, the CDR3 is TGCGCCAGCAGCCAAGGTCGGTCCGGCTATGGCTACACCTTC.

The table lists this clonotype with many counts. The rearrangement links TRBV7-8 to TRBJ2-3, with 10 bases matching TRBD1. Germline CDR1 is SGHVS and CDR2 is FQNEAQ. The CDR3 runs to 15 residues. The V segment lost 5 bases and the J segment 6 bases; nucleotides outside the gene matches: 8. Written as DNA, the CDR3 is TGTGCCAGCAGCCCCGAGGGACAGGGGAGGGATACGCAGTATTTT. Translating gives CASSPEGQGRDTQYF. The full variable domain, rest sourced from reference TRBV7-8 and TRBJ2-3, is GAGVSQSPRYKVAKRGQDVALRCDPISGHVSLFWYQQALGQGPEFLTYFQNEAQLDKSGLPSDRFFAERPEGSVSTLKIQRTQQEDSAVYLCASSPEGQGRDTQYFGPGTRLTVL.

This clonotype was detected once. Given a much more abundant clone one base away, this may be a read error. The rearrangement joins TRBV6-5 to TRBJ2-3; 13 bases fit TRBD2. The CDR3 spans 15 residues. Looked up from germline, CDR1 is MNHEY and CDR2 is SVGAGI. The CDR3 DNA reads TGTGCCAGCAGCCGACTAGCGGGAGGTAGGGATACGCGGTATTTT. Translating it yields CASSRLAGGRDTRYF.

This clonotype was seen more than once but under ten times. The chain carries TRBV24-1 and TRBJ1-5; 10 bases map to TRBD1. Germline V gene data show CDR1 as KGHDR and CDR2 as SFDVKD. The CDR3 has 17 residues. V lost 4 bases and J lost 7; bases outside the gene matches: 12. The CDR3 DNA is TGTGCCACCAGTGACAATACCGGGACAGGGGTAAGCCAGCCCCAGCATTTT. It is translated as CATSDNTGTGVSQPQHF.